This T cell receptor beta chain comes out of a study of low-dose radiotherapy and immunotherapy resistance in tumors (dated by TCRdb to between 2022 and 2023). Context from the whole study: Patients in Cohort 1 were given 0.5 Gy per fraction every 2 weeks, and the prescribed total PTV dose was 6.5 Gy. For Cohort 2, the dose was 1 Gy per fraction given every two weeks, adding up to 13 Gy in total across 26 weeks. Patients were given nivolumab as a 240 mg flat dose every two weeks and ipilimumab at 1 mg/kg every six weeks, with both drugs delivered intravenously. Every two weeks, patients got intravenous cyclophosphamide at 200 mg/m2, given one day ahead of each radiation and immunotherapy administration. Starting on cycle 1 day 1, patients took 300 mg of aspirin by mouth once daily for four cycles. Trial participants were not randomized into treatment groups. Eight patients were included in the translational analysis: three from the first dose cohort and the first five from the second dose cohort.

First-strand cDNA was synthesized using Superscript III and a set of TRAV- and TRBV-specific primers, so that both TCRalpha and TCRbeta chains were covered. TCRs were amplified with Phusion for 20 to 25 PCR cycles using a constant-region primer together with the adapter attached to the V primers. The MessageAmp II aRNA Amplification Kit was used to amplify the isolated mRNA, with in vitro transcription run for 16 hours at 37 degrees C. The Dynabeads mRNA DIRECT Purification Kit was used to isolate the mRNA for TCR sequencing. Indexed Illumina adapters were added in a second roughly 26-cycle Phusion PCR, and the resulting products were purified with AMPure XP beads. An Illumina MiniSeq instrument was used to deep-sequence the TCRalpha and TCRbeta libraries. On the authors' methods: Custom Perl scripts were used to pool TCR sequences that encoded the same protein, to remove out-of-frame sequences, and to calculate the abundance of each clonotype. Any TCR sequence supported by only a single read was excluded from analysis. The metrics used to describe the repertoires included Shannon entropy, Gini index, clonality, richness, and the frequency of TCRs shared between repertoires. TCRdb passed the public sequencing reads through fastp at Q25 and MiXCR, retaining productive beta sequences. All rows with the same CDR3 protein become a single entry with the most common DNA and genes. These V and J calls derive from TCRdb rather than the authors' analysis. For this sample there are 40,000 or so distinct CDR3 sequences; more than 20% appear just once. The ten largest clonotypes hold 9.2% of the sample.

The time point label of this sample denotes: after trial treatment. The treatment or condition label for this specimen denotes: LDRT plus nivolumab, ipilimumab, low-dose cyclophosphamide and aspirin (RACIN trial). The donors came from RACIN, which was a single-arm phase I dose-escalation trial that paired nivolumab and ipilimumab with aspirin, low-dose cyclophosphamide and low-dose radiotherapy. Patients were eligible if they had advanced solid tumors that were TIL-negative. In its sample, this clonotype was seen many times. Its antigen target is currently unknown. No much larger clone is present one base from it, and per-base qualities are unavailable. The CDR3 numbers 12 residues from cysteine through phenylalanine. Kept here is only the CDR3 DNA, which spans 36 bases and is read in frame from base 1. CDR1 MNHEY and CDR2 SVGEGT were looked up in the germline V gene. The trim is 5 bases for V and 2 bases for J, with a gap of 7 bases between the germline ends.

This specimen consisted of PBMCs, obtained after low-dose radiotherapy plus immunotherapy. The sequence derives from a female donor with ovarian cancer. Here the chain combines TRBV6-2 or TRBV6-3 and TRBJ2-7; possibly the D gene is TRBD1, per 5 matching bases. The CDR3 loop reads CASSDRPYEQYF. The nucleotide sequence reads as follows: TGTGCCAGCAGTGACAGACCCTACGAGCAGTACTTC.